This is a list of T cell receptor beta chains from one sample in a study of OX40 agonist ivuxolimab in advanced cancers. Some clones are missing from TCRdb's copy, which holds only in-frame ones; the method was immunoSEQ multiplex PCR. The top ten hold roughly 0.5% of the sample, which has about 73,000 clones, approximately 90% seen once. Sequenced material: CD4+ or CD8+ T cells sorted from blood, taken in a trial of the OX40 agonist ivuxolimab. The receptors shown here come from an adult with an advanced solid tumor such as melanoma, head and neck, liver or kidney cancer. The CDR3 runs from the conserved cysteine through the conserved F or W. A D gene is named only where the DNA matches it firmly. Not all rows give a size; the values are once, few, many and, for expanded clones, a class.

d_call: TRBD2
v_call: TRBV28
cdr3_length: 16
j_call: TRBJ2-3
clone_size: .
cdr3_aa: CASSPLAGVPSDTQYF
cdr3_nt: TGTGCCAGCAGTCCACTAGCGGGAGTTCCCTCGGATACGCAGTATTTT

d_call: .
v_call: TRBV6-6
cdr3_length: 14
j_call: TRBJ1-1
clone_size: .
cdr3_aa: CASSPGRGTGEAFF
cdr3_nt: TGTGCCAGCAGCCCCGGAAGGGGCACCGGTGAAGCTTTCTTT

d_call: TRBD1
v_call: TRBV6-4
cdr3_length: 12
j_call: TRBJ1-1
clone_size: .
cdr3_aa: CANDRGLPEAFF
cdr3_nt: TGTGCCAACGACAGGGGATTGCCGGAAGCTTTCTTT

d_call: TRBD1
v_call: TRBV7-2
cdr3_length: 16
j_call: TRBJ2-1
clone_size: .
cdr3_aa: CASSLTGTGGTNEQFF
cdr3_nt: TGTGCCAGCAGCTTAACCGGGACAGGGGGCACCAATGAGCAGTTCTTC

d_call: .
v_call: TRBV10-2
cdr3_length: 15
j_call: TRBJ2-1
clone_size: .
cdr3_aa: CASSRQGAGSDEQFF
cdr3_nt: TGCGCCAGCAGTAGACAGGGTGCGGGGTCGGATGAGCAGTTCTTC

d_call: .
v_call: TRBV5-6
cdr3_length: 15
j_call: TRBJ1-2
clone_size: .
cdr3_aa: CASSPGRGGVYGYTF
cdr3_nt: TGTGCCAGCAGCCCCGGGAGGGGTGGTGTTTATGGCTACACCTTC

d_call: TRBD2
v_call: TRBV18
cdr3_length: 15
j_call: TRBJ2-5
clone_size: .
cdr3_aa: CASSGLARPKETQYF
cdr3_nt: TGTGCCAGCTCCGGACTAGCGCGGCCGAAAGAGACCCAGTACTTC

d_call: .
v_call: TRBV15
cdr3_length: 16
j_call: TRBJ1-6
clone_size: once
cdr3_aa: CATSRAGRWGNSPLHF
cdr3_nt: TGTGCCACCAGCAGAGCCGGGAGGTGGGGTAACTCACCCCTCCACTTT

d_call: TRBD2
v_call: TRBV7-2
cdr3_length: 14
j_call: TRBJ2-7
clone_size: .
cdr3_aa: CASSSLAGGYEQYF
cdr3_nt: TGTGCCAGCAGCTCTCTAGCGGGAGGGTACGAGCAGTACTTC

d_call: .
v_call: TRBV7-2
cdr3_length: 13
j_call: TRBJ1-4
clone_size: .
cdr3_aa: CASSTGIGEKLFF
cdr3_nt: TGTGCCAGCAGCACAGGGATTGGTGAAAAACTGTTTTTT

d_call: .
v_call: TRBV5-1
cdr3_length: 15
j_call: TRBJ2-3
clone_size: once
cdr3_aa: CASSLARIGTDTQYF
cdr3_nt: TGCGCCAGCAGCTTGGCGCGAATAGGCACAGATACGCAGTATTTT

d_call: TRBD2
v_call: TRBV6-1
cdr3_length: 17
j_call: TRBJ2-1
clone_size: once
cdr3_aa: CASSDLGAGASYNEQFF
cdr3_nt: TGTGCCAGCAGTGATCTGGGAGCGGGAGCCTCCTACAATGAGCAGTTCTTC

d_call: .
v_call: TRBV20-1
cdr3_length: 11
j_call: TRBJ2-1
clone_size: .
cdr3_aa: CSARTYNEQFF
cdr3_nt: TGCAGTGCCCGGACTTACAATGAGCAGTTCTTC

d_call: .
v_call: TRBV28
cdr3_length: 12
j_call: TRBJ2-2
clone_size: few
cdr3_aa: CASSANTGELFF
cdr3_nt: TGTGCCAGCAGTGCCAACACCGGGGAGCTGTTTTTT

d_call: .
v_call: TRBV28
cdr3_length: 13
j_call: TRBJ2-5
clone_size: .
cdr3_aa: CATERGSRETQYF
cdr3_nt: TGTGCCACCGAAAGGGGGTCCCGAGAGACCCAGTACTTC

d_call: TRBD1
v_call: TRBV5-5
cdr3_length: 13
j_call: TRBJ1-2
clone_size: .
cdr3_aa: CASNTGAHYGYTF
cdr3_nt: TGTGCCAGCAACACAGGGGCTCACTATGGCTACACCTTC